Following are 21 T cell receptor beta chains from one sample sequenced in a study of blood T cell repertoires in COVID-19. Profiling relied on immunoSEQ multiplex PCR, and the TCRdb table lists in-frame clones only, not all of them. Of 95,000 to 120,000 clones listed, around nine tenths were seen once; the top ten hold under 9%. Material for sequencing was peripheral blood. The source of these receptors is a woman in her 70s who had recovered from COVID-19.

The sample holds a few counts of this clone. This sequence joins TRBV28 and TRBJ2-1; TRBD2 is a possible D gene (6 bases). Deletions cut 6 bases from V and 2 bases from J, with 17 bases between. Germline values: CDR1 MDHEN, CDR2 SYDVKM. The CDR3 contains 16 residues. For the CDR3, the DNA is TGTGCCAGCAGCGGACTAAGGTGGGGCCCCTACAATGAGCAGTTCTTC. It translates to CASSGLRWGPYNEQFF.

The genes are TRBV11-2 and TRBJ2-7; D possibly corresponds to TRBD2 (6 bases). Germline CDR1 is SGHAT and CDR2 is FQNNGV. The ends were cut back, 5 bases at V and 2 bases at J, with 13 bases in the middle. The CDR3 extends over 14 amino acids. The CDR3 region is CASSPRRGPYEQYF. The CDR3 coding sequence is TGTGCCAGCAGCCCGAGGAGGGGTCCCTACGAGCAGTACTTC.

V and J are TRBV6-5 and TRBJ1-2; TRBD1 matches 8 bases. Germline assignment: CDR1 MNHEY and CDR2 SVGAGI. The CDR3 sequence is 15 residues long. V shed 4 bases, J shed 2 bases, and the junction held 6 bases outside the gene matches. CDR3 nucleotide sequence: TGTGCCAGCAGTTCCCGGGACAGGATGAACTATGGCTACACCTTC. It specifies CASSSRDRMNYGYTF.

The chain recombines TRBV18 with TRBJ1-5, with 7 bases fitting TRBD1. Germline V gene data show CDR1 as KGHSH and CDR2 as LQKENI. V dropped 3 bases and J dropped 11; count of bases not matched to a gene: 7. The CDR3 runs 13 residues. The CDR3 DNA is TGTGCCAGCTCACCGTCGGCCGACAGGGCCCAGCATTTT. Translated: CASSPSADRAQHF.

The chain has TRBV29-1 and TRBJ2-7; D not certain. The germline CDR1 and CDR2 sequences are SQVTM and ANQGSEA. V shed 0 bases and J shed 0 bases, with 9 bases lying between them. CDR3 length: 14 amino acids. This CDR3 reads CSVEDRGISYEQYF. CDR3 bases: TGCAGCGTTGAAGATCGAGGCATCTCCTACGAGCAGTACTTC.

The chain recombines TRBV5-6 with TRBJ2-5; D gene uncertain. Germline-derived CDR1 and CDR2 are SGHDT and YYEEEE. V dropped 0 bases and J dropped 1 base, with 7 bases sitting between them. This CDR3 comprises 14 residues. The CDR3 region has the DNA TGTGCCAGCAGCTTGGGGAGCACCCAAGAGACCCAGTACTTC. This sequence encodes CASSLGSTQETQYF.

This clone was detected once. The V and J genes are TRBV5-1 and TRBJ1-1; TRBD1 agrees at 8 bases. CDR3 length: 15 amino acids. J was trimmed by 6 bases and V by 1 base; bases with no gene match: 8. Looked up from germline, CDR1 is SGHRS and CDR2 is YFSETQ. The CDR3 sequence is CASSLFGQGASEAFF. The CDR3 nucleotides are TGCGCCAGCAGCTTGTTTGGACAGGGTGCGTCTGAAGCTTTCTTT.

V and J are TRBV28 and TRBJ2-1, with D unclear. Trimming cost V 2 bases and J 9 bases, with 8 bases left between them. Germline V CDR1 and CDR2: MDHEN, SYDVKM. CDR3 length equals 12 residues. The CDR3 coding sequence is TGTGCCAGCAGTTTAGCGGCCGGTGAGCAGTTCTTC. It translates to CASSLAAGEQFF.

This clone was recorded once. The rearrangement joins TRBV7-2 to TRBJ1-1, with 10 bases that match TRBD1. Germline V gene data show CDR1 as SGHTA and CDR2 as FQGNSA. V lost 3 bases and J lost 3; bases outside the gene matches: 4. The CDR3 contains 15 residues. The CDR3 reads CASSLRTGGYTEAFF. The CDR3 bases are TGTGCCAGCAGCTTGCGGACAGGGGGTTACACTGAAGCTTTCTTT. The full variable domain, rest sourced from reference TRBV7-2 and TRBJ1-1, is GAGVSQSPSNKVTEKGKDVELRCDPISGHTALYWYRQSLGQGLEFLIYFQGNSAPDKSGLPSDRFSAERTGGSVSTLTIQRTQQEDSAVYLCASSLRTGGYTEAFFGQGTRLTVV.

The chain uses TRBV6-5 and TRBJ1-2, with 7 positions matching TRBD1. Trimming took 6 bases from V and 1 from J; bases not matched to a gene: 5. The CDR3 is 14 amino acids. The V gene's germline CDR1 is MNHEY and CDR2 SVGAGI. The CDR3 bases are TGTGCCAGCAGCCCGGGACAGAATAACTATGGCTACACCTTC. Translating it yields CASSPGQNNYGYTF.

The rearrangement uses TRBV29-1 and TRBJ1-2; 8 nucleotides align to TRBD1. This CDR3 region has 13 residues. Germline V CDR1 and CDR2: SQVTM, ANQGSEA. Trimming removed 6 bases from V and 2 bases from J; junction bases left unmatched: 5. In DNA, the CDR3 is TGCAGCGTGGTAGGGACAGGAAACTATGGCTACACCTTC. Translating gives CSVVGTGNYGYTF. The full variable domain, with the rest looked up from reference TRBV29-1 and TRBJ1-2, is SAVISQKPSRDICQRGTSLTIQCQVDSQVTMMFWYRQQPGQSLTLIATANQGSEATYESGFVIDKFPISRPNLTFSTLTVSNMSPEDSSIYLCSVVGTGNYGYTFGSGTRLTVV.

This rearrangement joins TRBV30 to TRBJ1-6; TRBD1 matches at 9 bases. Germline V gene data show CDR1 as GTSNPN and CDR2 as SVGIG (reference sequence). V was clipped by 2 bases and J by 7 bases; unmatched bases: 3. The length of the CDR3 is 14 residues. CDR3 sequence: CAWSNGQGNSPLHF. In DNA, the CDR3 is TGTGCCTGGAGTAACGGACAGGGGAATTCACCCCTCCACTTT. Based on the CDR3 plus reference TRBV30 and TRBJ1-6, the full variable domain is SQTIHQWPATLVQPVGSPLSLECTVEGTSNPNLYWYRQAAGRGLQLLFYSVGIGQISSEVPQNLSASRPQDRQFILSSKKLLLSDSGFYLCAWSNGQGNSPLHFGNGTRLTVT.

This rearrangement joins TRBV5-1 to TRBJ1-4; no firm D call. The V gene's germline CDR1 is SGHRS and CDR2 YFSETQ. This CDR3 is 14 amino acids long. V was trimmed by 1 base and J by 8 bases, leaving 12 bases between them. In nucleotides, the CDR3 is TGCGCCAGCAGCTTGAGCCACGGCGGAGAAAAACTGTTTTTT. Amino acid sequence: CASSLSHGGEKLFF.

The CDR3 DNA follows: TGTGCCAGCAGCATCGGACTAGCGGGGGGACTCCAAGAGACCCAGTACTTC. It codes for CASSIGLAGGLQETQYF. The rearrangement joins TRBV5-4 to TRBJ2-5; TRBD2 agrees at 14 bases. The CDR3 runs to 17 residues. Germline V CDR1 and CDR2: SGHNT, YYREEE (reference sequence). V was pared by 4 bases and J by 1 base, with 6 bases of the junction left unmatched.

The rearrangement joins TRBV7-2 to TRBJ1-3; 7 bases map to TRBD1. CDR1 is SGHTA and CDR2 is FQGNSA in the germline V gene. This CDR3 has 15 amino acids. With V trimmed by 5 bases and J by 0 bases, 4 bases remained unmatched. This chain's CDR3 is CASSPDRDSGNTIYF. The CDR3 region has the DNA TGTGCCAGCAGCCCCGACAGGGACTCTGGAAACACCATATATTTT.

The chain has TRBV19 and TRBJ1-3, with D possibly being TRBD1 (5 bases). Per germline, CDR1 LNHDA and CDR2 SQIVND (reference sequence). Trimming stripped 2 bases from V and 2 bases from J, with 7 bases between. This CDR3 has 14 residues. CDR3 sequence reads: CASSIRRAGNTIYF. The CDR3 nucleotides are TGTGCCAGTAGTATACGCAGGGCTGGAAACACCATATATTTT.

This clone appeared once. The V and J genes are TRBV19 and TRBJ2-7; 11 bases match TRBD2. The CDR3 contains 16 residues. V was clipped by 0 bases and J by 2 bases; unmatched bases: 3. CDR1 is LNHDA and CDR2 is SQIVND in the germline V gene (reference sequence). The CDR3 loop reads CASSIDPLAGAYEQYF. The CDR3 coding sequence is TGTGCCAGTAGTATAGATCCACTAGCGGGGGCCTACGAGCAGTACTTC.

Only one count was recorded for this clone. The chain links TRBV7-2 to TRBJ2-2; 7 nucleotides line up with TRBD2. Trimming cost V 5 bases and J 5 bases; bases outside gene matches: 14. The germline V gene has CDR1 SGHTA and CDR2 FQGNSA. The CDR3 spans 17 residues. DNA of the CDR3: TGTGCCAGCAGCATAAGGACTGGCGGGAGTGGGACCGGGGAGCTGTTTTTT. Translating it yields CASSIRTGGSGTGELFF.

The CDR3: CASSLVPGQGWGTEAFF. DNA for the CDR3: TGTGCCAGTAGTCTCGTCCCGGGACAGGGTTGGGGCACTGAAGCTTTCTTT. J is TRBJ1-1 and V is TRBV19; 9 bases align to TRBD1. The V segment lost 5 bases and the J segment 4 bases; nucleotides outside the gene matches: 14. The CDR3 is 17 amino acids. Germline values: CDR1 LNHDA, CDR2 SQIVND (reference sequence).

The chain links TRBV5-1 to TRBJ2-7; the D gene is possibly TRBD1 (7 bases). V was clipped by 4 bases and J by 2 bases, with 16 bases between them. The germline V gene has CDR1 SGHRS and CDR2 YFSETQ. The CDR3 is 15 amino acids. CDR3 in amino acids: CASSRETGSAYEQYF. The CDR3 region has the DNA TGCGCCAGCAGCCGGGAGACAGGGAGTGCCTACGAGCAGTACTTC. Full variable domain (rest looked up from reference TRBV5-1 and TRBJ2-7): KAGVTQTPRYLIKTRGQQVTLSCSPISGHRSVSWYQQTPGQGLQFLFEYFSETQRNKGNFPGRFSGRQFSNSRSEMNVSTLELGDSALYLCASSRETGSAYEQYFGPGTRLTVT.

This CDR3 is CASSPPGGGLYNEQFF. The CDR3, as DNA: TGTGCCAGCTCACCACCGGGCGGGGGACTCTACAATGAGCAGTTCTTC. The chain employs TRBV18 and TRBJ2-1; 7 bases match TRBD2. The CDR3 loop spans 16 amino acids. Germline CDR1 and CDR2: KGHSH and LQKENI. V lost 0 bases to trimming and J lost 3 bases; unmatched junction nucleotides: 5.